Below, 3 T cell receptor beta chains from the same sample are listed, as sequenced in a study of yellow fever vaccine responses in identical twins. TCRdb called the RT-PCR reads again in MiXCR, with one record for every CDR3 protein. The table includes around 15,000 distinct CDR3 sequences, roughly 80% detected once. This material consisted of T cells from blood (PBMCs), unsorted or a sorted subset (not recorded which), taken before or after yellow fever vaccination (not recorded which). Receptor source: a woman aged 18-29 years who received the yellow fever vaccine.

This chain links TRBV7-6 with TRBJ2-7; D is undetermined. Deletions cut 1 base from V and 4 bases from J, with 8 bases between. Germline loops: CDR1 SGHVS, CDR2 FNYEAQ. This CDR3 has 13 residues. The CDR3 coding sequence is TGTGCCAGCAGCTTAGGTACCTTGTACGAGCAGTACTTC. It specifies CASSLGTLYEQYF.

This chain uses TRBV5-1 with TRBJ2-5, with TRBD1 matching over 9 bases. Germline-derived CDR1 and CDR2 are SGHRS and YFSETQ. Trimming removed 4 bases from V and 1 base from J; junction bases left unmatched: 11. The CDR3 totals 17 residues. The CDR3 sequence: CASSPNHGQGSQETQYF. CDR3 bases: TGCGCCAGCAGCCCCAACCATGGACAGGGGAGCCAAGAGACCCAGTACTTC.

This clonotype was counted a few times. CDR3 DNA: TGTGCCACCAGCATGACCAGGGAACGACGAGAGACCCAGTACTTC. This codes for CATSMTRERRETQYF. The chain is built from TRBV15 and TRBJ2-5; a possible D gene is TRBD1 (5 bases). Germline V gene data show CDR1 as LNHNV and CDR2 as YYDKDF (reference sequence). Trimming took 4 bases from V and 4 from J, leaving 16 bases between them. CDR3 size: 15 residues.